This T cell receptor (beta chain) comes out of a study of T-cell memory formation after mild COVID-19. Whole-study context: For the most part, TCR clusters were specific to one donor. Study-level findings and limits: In pre-infection memory, a portion of responding clones appeared, which suggested that cross-reactive memory joined. A second wave expanding day 15 to 37 was CD4+-biased; contracting clones were balanced. Researchers could not confirm that second-wave clones peaking on day 37 targeted SARS-CoV-2.

V was shortened by 0 bases and J by 8 bases, with 14 bases between the two germline ends. The CDR3 is 14 residues long. Germline loops: CDR1 DFQATT, CDR2 SNEGSKA (reference sequence). TCRdb reprocessed the 5' RACE reads with MiXCR, giving one entry per CDR3 protein. Altogether hundreds of thousands of distinct CDR3 sequences are present, about 17% being singletons, with the ten largest covering roughly 24%. This clonotype has a handful of counts. Its antigen is undetermined. This TCR came from a young man who had mild COVID-19 (a few samples of this study predate the infection). Cell type and time point are not known. The material sequenced was PBMCs or a T cell subset sorted from them (not recorded which). The V gene is TRBV20-1, the J gene TRBJ2-1; D gene ambiguous. The CDR3 reads CSARDPLGGDEQFF. CDR3 nucleotides: TGCAGTGCTAGAGACCCCCTGGGTGGCGATGAGCAGTTCTTC.